This TCR beta chain appears in the sequencing data of a study of STAT5B mutations in CD4+ large granular lymphocyte leukemia. Study at large: Healthy donors showed HLA-associated enrichment of the CDR3 'QG' motif.

The CDR3 is 14 residues long. The germline V gene encodes CDR1 MDHEN and CDR2 SYDVKM. The V and J ends lost 5 bases and 4 bases, in that order; junction bases with no gene match: 3. Of note for this clone: What it binds is not known.

Notes on the study in general: No patients shared main leukemic clonotypes, though about 26% appeared at low frequency elsewhere.

The survey-level immunoSEQ assay was used. Here immunoSEQ multiplex PCR was the method, and the copy in TCRdb shows in-frame clones only, minus some. The sample lists about 32,000 clones, roughly 91% occurring once. This TCR was sampled from a human donor in good health. The chain uses TRBV28 and TRBJ2-2; 8 nucleotides agree with TRBD1. The sequenced material came from CD4+ T cells from blood buffy coats. CDR3 DNA sequence: TGTGCCAGCAGTACAGACAGGGGCACCGGGGAGCTGTTTTTT. This codes for CASSTDRGTGELFF.